This entry features one TCR beta chain sequence. Its antigen is as yet unknown. The entry originates in a study of a mutant IDH1 vaccine in newly diagnosed glioma. The overall study: The treated population exhibited a male proportion of about 60%, a female proportion of 37.5%, and a mean age of 40.4 years.

The germline gives CDR1 SGHTA, CDR2 FQGNSA. The germline V and J ends were trimmed by 4 bases and 3 bases, with 13 bases remaining between them. This CDR3 has 14 residues. Here immunoSEQ multiplex PCR was the method, and the copy in TCRdb shows in-frame clones only, minus some. This repertoire shows under 60,000 clones, 60% to 85% found once; its top ten account for about 12%. The sample's time point: week 35, safety follow-up. The vaccine gave 300 ug of a 20-mer mutant IDH1 peptide subcutaneously per dose. All eight of the vaccinations patients received fell in weeks 1, 3, 5, 7, 11, 15, 19 and 23. Donors had new WHO grade 3 or 4 IDH1-mutant, ATRX-lost astrocytomas. Findings and limits, study-wide: Pseudoprogression appeared independent of alterations in top peripheral clonotypes.

The clonotype originates from a man between 40 and 49 years old with glioma. The starting material was PBMCs, obtained from a glioma patient whose treatment included an IDH1 peptide vaccine. This chain uses TRBV7-2 with TRBJ2-7, with a weak D call TRBD1 (6 bases). In DNA form, the CDR3 reads TGTGCCAGCAGCTCCGCTGGGGGCCTCTACGAGCAGTACGTC. Translation gives CASSSAGGLYEQYV.